A single sample gave rise to the 21 T cell receptor beta chains below, sequenced in a study of blood T cells in healthy people across ages. The use of a sample-barcoded 5' primer and a J-beta primer mix characterized a second PCR of roughly 6 to 12 cycles. TCRdb called the 5' RACE reads again in MiXCR, with one record for every CDR3 protein. The table has about 1 million distinct CDR3 sequences, roughly 45% seen once; the top ten hold 15% to 20%. Sequenced material: blood. The origin of the receptors is a woman aged 55-69 years in good health.

The genes are TRBV7-2 and TRBJ2-7, with 14 bases fitting TRBD2. Per the germline V gene, CDR1 is SGHTA and CDR2 is FQGNSA. The junction had 8 bases not matched to a gene; V was cut back by 0 bases and J by 4 bases. CDR3 length: 18 amino acids. CDR3 loop: CASSLAPRLAGGGYEQYF. CDR3 DNA: TGTGCCAGCAGCTTAGCCCCTCGACTAGCGGGAGGGGGATACGAGCAGTACTTC.

The chain joins TRBV20-1 to TRBJ2-5; a weak D match, TRBD2 (6 bases). The J call may be faulty, since TRBJ2-1 better matches the DNA end. The CDR3 extends over 15 amino acids. Germline lookup yields CDR1 DFQATT and CDR2 SNEGSKA (reference sequence). The CDR3 here is CSARAPPSVQETQFF. DNA of the CDR3: TGCAGTGCTAGAGCCCCTCCTAGCGTCCAAGAGACCCAGTTCTTC.

This clonotype has just a few counts. The rearrangement links TRBV6-2 or TRBV6-3 to TRBJ2-5; 10 bases align to TRBD2. Judging by the DNA end, TRBJ2-7 fits better; the J call may be wrong. The germline CDR1 and CDR2 sequences are MNHEY and SVGEGT. This CDR3 is 15 amino acids long. This chain's CDR3 is CASSSSLAGAYEQYF. The CDR3 nucleotides are TGTGCCAGCAGTTCATCGCTAGCGGGAGCGTACGAGCAGTACTTC.

This clonotype has ten or more counts. The gene calls are TRBV12-3 or TRBV12-4 and TRBJ2-7; D remains ambiguous. V was pared by 5 bases and J by 5 bases, with 7 bases between. The CDR3 is 11 residues long. The CDR3 coding sequence is TGTGCCAGCAGTCAAAGGGACGAGCAGTACTTC. It specifies CASSQRDEQYF.

The J gene is TRBJ2-4, the V gene TRBV27, with D maybe TRBD1 (5 bases). Germline loops: CDR1 MNHEY, CDR2 SMNVEV (reference sequence). Trimming took 0 bases from V and 6 from J, leaving 12 bases between them. This CDR3 spans 15 amino acids. The CDR3 region is CASSLSRQRINIQYF. In nucleotides, the CDR3 is TGTGCCAGCAGTTTATCAAGACAGCGCATAAACATTCAGTACTTC.

The chain links TRBV3-1 to TRBJ2-2; 12 bases match TRBD2. With V trimmed by 10 bases and J by 4 bases, 10 bases remained unmatched. This CDR3 spans 16 amino acids. CDR1 LGHDT and CDR2 YNNKEL come from the germline V gene (reference sequence). The CDR3 protein is CAIDLAGGPSTGELFF. CDR3 nucleotides: TGTGCCATCGACCTAGCGGGAGGGCCGAGCACCGGGGAGCTGTTTTTT.

This clonotype was observed a single time. The chain employs TRBV6-5 and TRBJ2-1, with D tentatively TRBD1 (6 bases). The germline V gene has CDR1 MNHEY and CDR2 SVGAGI. The CDR3 spans 14 residues. The V end was cut by 2 bases, the J end by 8 bases, with 13 bases between. The CDR3 is CASSYGQGSYEQFF. As DNA, the CDR3 is TGTGCCAGCAGTTACGGGCAGGGGAGCTATGAGCAGTTCTTC.

This clonotype was picked up a small number of times. J is TRBJ2-7 and V is TRBV20-1; D gene unclear. V dropped 5 bases and J dropped 1 base, with 12 bases sitting between them. This CDR3 has 13 residues. Germline V lookup: CDR1 DFQATT, CDR2 SNEGSKA (reference sequence). The CDR3 nucleotides read TGCAGTGCTGGGGTTCTTACTTCCTACGAGCAGTACTTC. Its protein product is CSAGVLTSYEQYF.

The chain has TRBV4-1 and TRBJ2-1; TRBD1 agrees at 8 bases. Germline CDR1 and CDR2: MGHRA and YSYEKL. The CDR3 has 14 residues. The trim removed 5 bases at V and 9 bases at J, leaving 9 bases unmatched. CDR3 in amino acids: CASSDETGTGEQFF. CDR3 DNA: TGCGCCAGCAGCGACGAGACCGGGACAGGTGAGCAGTTCTTC.

The chain has TRBV25-1 and TRBJ2-4; a weak D match, TRBD2 (5 bases). The V gene lost 4 bases and the J gene lost 12 bases, with 13 bases spanning the gap. Germline CDR1 and CDR2: MGHDK and SYGVNS. This CDR3 is built from 12 residues. CDR3: CASSGPREYQYF. For the CDR3, the DNA is TGTGCCAGCAGTGGCCCCCGGGAATATCAGTACTTC.

The V call is TRBV5-1, the J call TRBJ2-1, with D perhaps TRBD1 (5 bases). CDR1 is SGHRS and CDR2 is YFSETQ in the germline V gene. Trimming shortened V by 4 bases and J by 8 bases, and 16 bases separated the two germline ends. CDR3 length equals 14 residues. The CDR3 spells CASSVDSVRDEQFF. The DNA for the CDR3 is TGCGCCAGCAGCGTTGACAGCGTTCGTGATGAGCAGTTCTTC.

This clonotype was recorded a few times. The rearrangement joins TRBV6-2 or TRBV6-3 to TRBJ2-3; 7 bases map to TRBD2. V lost 6 bases and J lost 1; bases outside the gene matches: 10. This CDR3 is 16 amino acids long. From germline, CDR1 is MNHEY and CDR2 SVGEGT. The CDR3 DNA follows: TGTGCCAGCAGCGGTAAACTAGCGCCTCGCACAGATACGCAGTATTTT. The encoded protein is CASSGKLAPRTDTQYF.

This clonotype was observed a few times. V is TRBV6-6 and J is TRBJ1-5, with D perhaps TRBD1 (6 bases). From germline, CDR1 is MNHNY and CDR2 SVGAGI (reference sequence). Trimming took off 6 bases at V and 7 bases at J, with 16 bases between the two ends. There are 14 residues in the CDR3. CDR3 nucleotide sequence: TGTGCCAGCAGAACCGGGACAATATCCCAGCCCCAGCATTTT. It yields the protein CASRTGTISQPQHF.

The chain couples TRBV7-9 to TRBJ2-4; no reliable D call. CDR1 is SEHNR and CDR2 is FQNEAQ in the germline V gene (reference sequence). Trimming took 4 bases from V and 0 from J, leaving 10 bases between them. The CDR3 contains 15 residues. CDR3 DNA: TGTGCCAGCAGCTCCGGCTTAGGAGCCAAAAACATTCAGTACTTC. Its protein product is CASSSGLGAKNIQYF.

This clonotype was observed a handful of times. The genes are TRBV29-1 and TRBJ1-4; D unclear. This CDR3 region has 14 residues. CDR1 SQVTM and CDR2 ANQGSEA come from the germline V gene. The chain's CDR3 is CTTAGGQNNEKLFF. In DNA, the CDR3 is TGCACTACTGCAGGAGGGCAGAATAATGAAAAACTGTTTTTT.

This chain uses TRBV7-2 with TRBJ2-3, with 7 bases aligning to TRBD1. J was trimmed by 2 bases and V by 5 bases; bases with no gene match: 13. The germline gives CDR1 SGHTA, CDR2 FQGNSA. The CDR3 runs to 17 residues. The CDR3: CASSIPRDSLITDTQYF. The DNA for the CDR3 is TGTGCCAGCAGCATACCCCGGGACAGCCTTATCACAGATACGCAGTATTTT.

The chain carries TRBV7-9 and TRBJ2-3; 9 bases are shared with TRBD2. The CDR3 has 17 residues. Germline-derived CDR1 and CDR2 are SEHNR and FQNEAQ (reference sequence). Trimming took 5 bases from V and 7 from J; bases not matched to a gene: 16. In nucleotides, the CDR3 is TGTGCCAGCAGCAACACGGGAAATAGCGGGAGTTGGAATACGCAGTATTTT. Translated, it gives CASSNTGNSGSWNTQYF.

This chain links TRBV29-1 with TRBJ1-5; tentative D call: TRBD1 (6 bases). CDR3 length equals 12 residues. V was shortened by 8 bases and J by 3 bases, with 11 bases between the two germline ends. CDR1 and CDR2 from the germline V gene are SQVTM and ANQGSEA. DNA for the CDR3: TGCAGCACCTGGGACACCAATCAGCCCCAGCATTTT. It is translated as CSTWDTNQPQHF.

This clonotype has just a few counts. The rearrangement uses TRBV20-1 and TRBJ2-1; 9 bases map to TRBD2. Trimming at V came to 2 bases and at J to 1 base, leaving 6 bases not matched to a gene. Germline CDR1 reads DFQATT; CDR2 reads SNEGSKA (reference sequence). The CDR3 has 16 amino acids. The CDR3 nucleotides are TGCAGTGCTAGAAGTAGACTAGCGGTTTCCTACAATGAGCAGTTCTTC. It yields the protein CSARSRLAVSYNEQFF.

This chain joins TRBV29-1 and TRBJ2-1; 8 nucleotides align to TRBD2. CDR1 is SQVTM and CDR2 is ANQGSEA in the germline V gene. Trimming removed 8 bases from V and 4 bases from J; junction bases left unmatched: 10. This CDR3 spans 14 amino acids. This CDR3 reads CSILTSGPYNEQFF. CDR3 bases: TGCAGCATACTTACTAGCGGACCGTACAATGAGCAGTTCTTC.

The chain employs TRBV5-6 and TRBJ2-1; D unresolved. CDR1 is SGHDT, CDR2 YYEEEE, per germline. The CDR3 length is 11 residues. Trimming left V 4 bases short and J 8 bases short, with 7 bases between. CDR3 in DNA: TGTGCCAGCAGCGAACGCCATGAGCAGTTCTTC. It yields the protein CASSERHEQFF.